The sequence of this TCR beta chain was determined in a study of T cells in Graves' hyperthyroidism and ophthalmopathy. About the study: At the time of initial diagnosis and before any treatment, peripheral blood was collected.

In regard to this clonotype: A read error may account for a junction end that differs from germline.

Those with hyperthyroidism were 18 to 65 years old, newly diagnosed, and ill for under 2 months. PBMCs were derived from around 10 ml fresh peripheral blood. TCR beta CDR3 regions were amplified from RNA transcripts. Primed by the HTBI set, a first-round RT-PCR was run on the TCR CDR3. TCRdb called the multiplex PCR reads again in MiXCR, with one record for every CDR3 protein. The sample contains about 700,000 distinct CDR3 sequences, 12% to 15% of which appear only once. The CDR3 runs 18 residues. Per germline, CDR1 KGHSH and CDR2 LQKENI. The sequence came from a young woman with Graves' hyperthyroidism. The genes are TRBV18 and TRBJ2-7; 7 bases align to TRBD1. The sequencing sample was made of blood. CDR3 coding DNA: TGTGCCAGCCCACCACCGATATTCACCGGGACAGATCCCTACGAGCAGTACTTC. As protein: CASPPPIFTGTDPYEQYF.